Listed below are T cell receptor beta chains from one sample, sequenced in a study of shared clonotypes between healthy human individuals. Repertoires were generated with immunoSEQ multiplex PCR, while TCRdb's copy carries only in-frame clones and drops some. The sample holds hundreds of thousands of clones; 73% are singletons and the top ten take about 1.8%. The sequenced sample was memory CD4+ T cells sorted from blood. Source of these receptors: a woman in her twenties or thirties in good health. Both conserved end residues are part of each CDR3.

J gene	V gene	CDR3 protein
TRBJ1-1	TRBV11-3	CASSAASSDNTEAFF
TRBJ1-3	TRBV30	CAWSVTPAGNTIYF
TRBJ1-1	TRBV28	CASNPTGGQAEAFF
TRBJ2-7	TRBV7-6	CASSLAGGTSGIHEQYF
TRBJ2-1	TRBV7-3	CASSPKTSSYNEQFF
TRBJ2-7	TRBV27	CASSSPLPRGNSYEQYF
TRBJ1-4	TRBV27	CASSLRSGGGEKLFF
TRBJ2-7	TRBV6-1	CASKALSGTAYEQYF
TRBJ2-5	TRBV29-1	CSVGDTQRETQYF
TRBJ1-1	TRBV21-1	CASSKSRGTGGLYTEAFF
TRBJ2-5	TRBV5-1	CASSLGGAEYQETQYF
TRBJ2-7	TRBV6-1	CATETTRAAYEQYF
TRBJ1-1	TRBV28	CASSSGDMNTEAFF
TRBJ2-2	TRBV9	CASSGGRQTVSVAGELFF
TRBJ1-2	TRBV4-2	CASSPGRAYGYTF
TRBJ1-3	TRBV7-8	CASSLGGRNTIYF
TRBJ2-1	TRBV19	CASTPKRLRNEQFF
TRBJ2-1	TRBV5-4	CASSPELAGGYNEQFF
TRBJ1-4	TRBV7-2	CASSVQGSDEKLFF
TRBJ2-3	TRBV25-1	CASTEPGQGIDTQYF
TRBJ2-1	TRBV5-1	CASSLGLAGNWGYNEQFF
TRBJ2-3	TRBV19	CASSTGLPPDTQYF
TRBJ2-4	TRBV6-6	CASTAEAKNIQYF
TRBJ2-2	TRBV6-1	CASSLGDRDTGELFF
TRBJ2-4	TRBV15	CATSRGSWTGLAKNIQYF
TRBJ2-1	TRBV29-1	CSVDRKGSNEQFF
TRBJ2-2	TRBV29-1	CSARLAGELFF
TRBJ1-2	TRBV27	CASSSPQSGNYGYTF
TRBJ2-3	TRBV6-5	CASSPALAATDTQYF
TRBJ2-2	TRBV16	CASSQSELGELFF
TRBJ1-2	TRBV6-5	CASSDGTGVYGYTF
TRBJ2-7	TRBV7-2	CASSLVLGSYEQYF
TRBJ2-7	TRBV5-1	CASSWGLAGGTPSRNEQYF
TRBJ2-5	TRBV28	CASSLGGVYQETQYF
TRBJ1-5	TRBV10-1	CASSEGGAGQPQHF
TRBJ2-7	TRBV20-1	CSATTGYEQYF
TRBJ2-7	TRBV7-8	CASSLRNRGTSYEQYF
TRBJ2-7	TRBV6-5	CASSYEGQGHEQYF
TRBJ2-3	TRBV6-1	CASSVATGTGGTDTQYF
TRBJ1-1	TRBV7-3	CASSLMPLNTEAFF
TRBJ2-7	TRBV14	CASSLKTGKSLHEQYF
TRBJ1-1	TRBV10-3	CAISEPNTEAFF
TRBJ2-2	TRBV4-1	CASSQAHRAPPGELFF
TRBJ2-3	TRBV27	CASRLAGDTDTQYF
TRBJ2-2	TRBV7-9	CASSPGQGSTGELFF
TRBJ2-7	TRBV2	CASSDPGALSYEQYF
TRBJ2-1	TRBV5-6	CASSFRLAVEQFF
TRBJ2-5	TRBV4-2	CASSSETSGTETQYF
TRBJ2-5	TRBV5-1	CASSERQGKETQYF
TRBJ2-2	TRBV29-1	CSVGLAGGNTGELFF
TRBJ1-4	TRBV6-1	CASSDHANTNEKLFF
TRBJ2-6	TRBV7-9	CASSPGRPSGANVLTF
TRBJ2-1	TRBV18	CASSLLAPEPNEQFF